This entry lists 12 T cell receptor beta chains sequenced from one sample in a study of T cells in Graves' hyperthyroidism and ophthalmopathy. Regions amplified from RNA transcripts were the TCR beta CDR3 regions. TCR CDR3 underwent first-round RT-PCR with the HTBI primer set. TCRdb reprocessed the multiplex PCR reads via MiXCR and lists one record per CDR3 protein. The sample records about 360,000 distinct CDR3 sequences, approximately 13% being singletons. Sequencing was done on a sample of blood. These TCRs come from a woman younger than 35 with Graves' hyperthyroidism.

The CDR3 here is CASSFVRGLSNTEAFF. The DNA of the CDR3 is TGTGCCAGCAGCTTTGTCAGGGGATTATCGAACACTGAAGCTTTCTTT. The chain employs TRBV5-4 and TRBJ1-1; D perhaps matches TRBD1 (6 bases). Trimming pared 2 bases from V and 1 base from J, leaving 15 bases between. CDR1 SGHNT and CDR2 YYREEE come from the germline V gene (reference sequence). The CDR3 loop spans 16 amino acids.

The CDR3 spells CASSLVAGVNTGELFF. The CDR3 bases are TGCGCCAGCAGCTTGGTGGCGGGAGTAAACACCGGGGAGCTGTTTTTT. The chain carries TRBV5-1 and TRBJ2-2; 7 nucleotides line up with TRBD2. There are 16 residues in the CDR3. Germline values: CDR1 SGHRS, CDR2 YFSETQ. V was clipped by 0 bases and J by 2 bases; unmatched bases: 4.

The V call is TRBV19, the J call TRBJ2-1, with TRBD1 matching 12 bases. This CDR3 is built from 16 residues. Germline-derived CDR1 and CDR2 are LNHDA and SQIVND (reference sequence). With 5 bases clipped from V and 4 bases from J, the junction kept 6 bases outside the gene matches. This chain's CDR3 is CASSPGQGAGYNEQFF. CDR3 nucleotides: TGTGCCAGTAGTCCGGGACAGGGGGCGGGGTACAATGAGCAGTTCTTC.

This chain uses TRBV6-1 with TRBJ1-2; 7 nucleotides line up with TRBD1. The CDR3 is 13 residues long. V gave up 6 bases and J gave up 4 bases; unmatched junction bases: 5. From germline, CDR1 is MNHNS and CDR2 SASEGT. CDR3 residues: CASSRGQAYGYTF. The DNA for the CDR3 is TGTGCCAGCAGCCGAGGACAGGCCTATGGCTACACCTTC.

This chain joins TRBV12-3 or TRBV12-4 and TRBJ2-7, with D uncertain. The CDR3 is made up of 13 amino acids. V shed 1 base and J shed 0 bases, with 4 bases lying between them. The CDR3 here is CASSLVDSYEQYF. CDR3 DNA sequence: TGTGCCAGCAGTTTAGTGGACTCCTACGAGCAGTACTTC.

This clonotype appeared a few times. The chain recombines TRBV5-6 with TRBJ1-6, with TRBD1 identical over 8 bases. CDR3 size: 17 residues. Trimming removed 3 bases from V and 0 bases from J; junction bases left unmatched: 5. Germline CDR1 SGHDT, CDR2 YYEEEE. CDR3 sequence: CASSYYRGSSYNSPLHF. In nucleotides, the CDR3 is TGTGCCAGCAGCTACTACAGGGGGTCCTCCTATAATTCACCCCTCCACTTT.

This clonotype was counted many times. The J gene is TRBJ2-1, the V gene TRBV7-3; D is undetermined. The CDR3 covers 12 residues. The V gene's germline CDR1 is SGHTA and CDR2 FQGTGA. The V end lost 6 bases, the J end lost 5 bases, and 8 bases lay between the germline ends. The DNA for the CDR3 is TGTGCCAGCAGTTCCTACAACAATGAGCAGTTCTTC. Translation: CASSSYNNEQFF.

Note on this clonotype: This clone may be a read error of a much larger clone one base away. CDR3 sequence: CVISDLGVTTEAFF. The CDR3 DNA reads as TGTGTCATCTCAGACTTGGGGGTGACCACTGAAGCTTTCTTT. The chain combines TRBV7-9 with TRBJ1-1; perhaps TRBD1 as D (5 bases). The length of the CDR3 is 14 residues. Looked up from germline, CDR1 is SEHNR and CDR2 is FQNEAQ (reference sequence). Using reference TRBV7-9 and TRBJ1-1 for the parts outside the CDR3, the full variable domain is DTGVSQNPRHKITKRGQNVTFRCDPISEHNRLYWYRQTLGQGPEFLTYFQNEAQLEKSRLLSDRFSAERPKGSFSTLEIQRTEQGDSAMYLCVISDLGVTTEAFFGQGTRLTVV.

The J gene is TRBJ2-3, the V gene TRBV6-5, with D possibly TRBD2 on 5 matching bases. Germline assignment: CDR1 MNHEY and CDR2 SVGAGI. CDR3 size: 16 residues. Trimming took 0 bases from V and 4 from J, leaving 14 bases between them. The CDR3 protein is CASSYSASFLPDTQYF. CDR3 nucleotide sequence: TGTGCCAGCAGTTACTCCGCTAGCTTTCTTCCAGATACGCAGTATTTT.

This clonotype was counted ten times or more. The CDR3 sequence: CASSLMPDFYEQYF. DNA of the CDR3: TGTGCCAGCAGCTTAATGCCCGACTTCTACGAGCAGTACTTC. This chain uses TRBV7-2 with TRBJ2-7, with D unresolved. Germline V gene lookup returns CDR1 SGHTA and CDR2 FQGNSA. There are 14 residues in the CDR3. Between the trimmed V and J ends, which lost 2 bases and 3 bases, there was a span of 11 bases.

Ten or more counts support this clonotype. The chain recombines TRBV27 with TRBJ1-2; 9 bases agree with TRBD1. This CDR3 is 17 amino acids long. Unmatched junction bases numbered 13, after V lost 4 bases and J lost 4 bases. CDR1 is MNHEY, CDR2 SMNVEV, per germline (reference sequence). The CDR3 DNA reads as TGTGCCAGCAGTTACTCCCCATCTACAGGGGGCGGCTATGGCTACACCTTC. The encoded protein is CASSYSPSTGGGYGYTF.

This clonotype was seen at least ten times. V gene TRBV9 combines with J gene TRBJ2-3; 9 nucleotides align to TRBD2. V lost 4 bases and J lost 4; bases outside the gene matches: 4. This CDR3 comprises 14 residues. Germline V gives CDR1 SGDLS, CDR2 YYNGEE. The CDR3 protein is CASSHSGSSDTQYF. Written as DNA, the CDR3 is TGTGCCAGCAGCCATAGCGGGAGCTCAGATACGCAGTATTTT. The variable domain in full, completed from reference TRBV9 and TRBJ2-3, reads DSGVTQTPKHLITATGQRVTLRCSPRSGDLSVYWYQQSLDQGLQFLIQYYNGEERAKGNILERFSAQQFPDLHSELNLSSLELGDSALYFCASSHSGSSDTQYFGPGTRLTVL.